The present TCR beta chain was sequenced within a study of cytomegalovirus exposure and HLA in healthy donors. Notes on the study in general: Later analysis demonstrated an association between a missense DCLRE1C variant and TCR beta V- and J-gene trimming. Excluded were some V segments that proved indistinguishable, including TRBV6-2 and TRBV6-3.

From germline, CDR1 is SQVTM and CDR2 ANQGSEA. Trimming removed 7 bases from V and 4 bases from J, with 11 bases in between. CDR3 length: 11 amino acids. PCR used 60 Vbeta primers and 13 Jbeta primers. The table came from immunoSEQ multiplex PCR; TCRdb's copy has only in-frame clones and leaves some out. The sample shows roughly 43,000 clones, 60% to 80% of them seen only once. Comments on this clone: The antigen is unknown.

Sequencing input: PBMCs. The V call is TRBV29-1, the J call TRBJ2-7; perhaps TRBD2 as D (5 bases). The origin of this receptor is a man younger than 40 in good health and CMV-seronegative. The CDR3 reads CSAGREYEQYF. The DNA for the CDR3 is TGCAGCGCCGGAAGGGAGTACGAGCAGTACTTC.